Each of the 25 T cell receptor beta chains below was sequenced from the same sample in a study of blood T cell repertoires in COVID-19. The data were produced by immunoSEQ multiplex PCR, yet TCRdb's version contains in-frame clones alone and is incomplete. The sample has 100,000 to 150,000 clones; about 80% are singletons. The specimen was peripheral blood. The receptors stem from a human donor in a cohort sampled during active COVID-19.

This clone was seen just once. The V and J genes are TRBV7-9 and TRBJ2-3; 8 nucleotides align to TRBD1. The CDR3 length is 15 residues. CDR1 SEHNR and CDR2 FQNEAQ come from the germline V gene (reference sequence). V lost 1 base to trimming and J lost 4 bases; unmatched junction nucleotides: 4. DNA of the CDR3: TGTGCCAGCAGCTTAGGGACAGGGTCCCCAGATACGCAGTATTTT. Translated, it gives CASSLGTGSPDTQYF.

Points on this clone: One end of the junction does not line up with germline, which may come from a read error. This chain connects TRBV28 to TRBJ2-5, with TRBD2 matching over 13 bases. The CDR3 runs to 14 residues. Per the germline V gene, CDR1 is MDHEN and CDR2 is SYDVKM. In nucleotides, the CDR3 is TGTGCCAGCAGCCCCACGGGGACTAGCGGGGCATGGGACTTC. Amino acid sequence: CASSPTGTSGAWDF.

The rearrangement uses TRBV6-5 and TRBJ2-2; TRBD1 agrees at 7 bases. The CDR3 has 15 residues. Germline lookup yields CDR1 MNHEY and CDR2 SVGAGI. Trimming at V came to 5 bases and at J to 7 bases, leaving 10 bases not matched to a gene. The CDR3 spells CASSLTGFGDGELFF. In DNA form, the CDR3 reads TGTGCCAGCAGTCTGACAGGGTTCGGGGACGGGGAGCTGTTTTTT.

V and J are TRBV7-6 and TRBJ1-6; TRBD1 might be the D (5 bases). Deletions cut 0 bases from V and 4 bases from J, with 13 bases between. The germline CDR1 and CDR2 sequences are SGHVS and FNYEAQ. CDR3 length equals 17 residues. CDR3 amino acids: CASSLAQGGGYNSPLHF. CDR3 DNA: TGTGCCAGCAGCTTAGCGCAGGGCGGGGGATATAATTCACCCCTCCACTTT. The full variable domain, with the rest looked up from reference TRBV7-6 and TRBJ1-6, is GAGVSQSPRYKVTKRGQDVALRCDPISGHVSLYWYRQALGQGPEFLTYFNYEAQQDKSGLPNDRFSAERPEGSISTLTIQRTEQRDSAMYRCASSLAQGGGYNSPLHFGNGTRLTVT.

This clone was counted once. The limits of the CDR3 on the DNA are not certain, so only TCRdb's listed CDR3 is given. This chain links TRBV28 with TRBJ2-1; TRBD2, as called in the table, went unchecked against the DNA. The CDR3 sequence runs 16 residues, both termini included. Per germline, CDR1 MDHEN and CDR2 SYDVKM. CDR3 loop: CASSSSGVRSYNEQFF.

This clone was seen a handful of times. J is TRBJ1-1 and V is TRBV5-1; the match to TRBD1 covers 8 bases. The V segment lost 0 bases and the J segment 6 bases; nucleotides outside the gene matches: 7. This CDR3 is built from 15 residues. CDR1 and CDR2 from the germline V gene are SGHRS and YFSETQ. CDR3 nucleotides: TGCGCCAGCAGCTTGGGCAGGGGGCAATTACCTGAAGCTTTCTTT. This encodes CASSLGRGQLPEAFF.

This chain joins TRBV5-1 and TRBJ2-3, with D perhaps TRBD1 (6 bases). The CDR3 sequence is 15 residues long. From germline, CDR1 is SGHRS and CDR2 YFSETQ. V was clipped by 0 bases and J by 4 bases, with 12 bases between them. For the CDR3, the DNA is TGCGCCAGCAGCTTGGGGACAGTTCAGGCAGATACGCAGTATTTT. Residues: CASSLGTVQADTQYF.

This clone was observed a few times. The chain uses TRBV12-1 and TRBJ1-2; the DNA was not compared with TRBD1, the D call given in the table. TRBV12-1 is designated a pseudogene. There are 16 residues in the CDR3. The CDR3, as DNA: TGTGCCAGCAGCGCCCCCGGGACAGGGTCTTCTAGGGGCTACACCTTC. It translates to CASSAPGTGSSRGYTF.

J is TRBJ2-3 and V is TRBV24-1; 8 bases fit TRBD2. The CDR3 sequence is 15 residues long. J was trimmed by 4 bases and V by 3 bases; bases with no gene match: 5. Germline V gives CDR1 KGHDR, CDR2 SFDVKD. CDR3 sequence (DNA): TGTGCCACCAGTGATAACGGGAGGGAGGCAGATACGCAGTATTTT. The encoded protein is CATSDNGREADTQYF.

This chain connects TRBV5-4 to TRBJ2-7, with 8 bases fitting TRBD1. This CDR3 contains 15 residues. V was pared by 4 bases and J by 2 bases, with 8 bases of the junction left unmatched. Germline CDR1 is SGHNT and CDR2 is YYREEE (reference sequence). CDR3 nucleotide sequence: TGTGCCAGCAGCATAGGACAGGGAGGAACCTACGAGCAGTACTTC. It yields the protein CASSIGQGGTYEQYF.

The chain links TRBV27 to TRBJ2-4; D is possibly TRBD2 (5 bases). V lost 8 bases to trimming and J lost 5 bases, with 16 bases between them. Germline V lookup: CDR1 MNHEY, CDR2 SMNVEV (reference sequence). The CDR3 loop spans 14 amino acids. CDR3 loop: CASHRLTEENIQYF. The CDR3 region has the DNA TGTGCCAGCCATCGCCTGACGGAGGAAAACATTCAGTACTTC.

The chain is built from TRBV3-1 (or the pseudogene TRBV3-2) and TRBJ2-3, with 16 nucleotides matching TRBD2. The CDR3 length is 20 residues. CDR1 LGHDT and CDR2 YNNKEL come from the germline V gene (reference sequence). Unmatched junction bases numbered 15, after V lost 6 bases and J lost 3 bases. This chain's CDR3 is CASRHPSPGLAGGRTDTQYF. For the CDR3, the DNA is TGTGCCAGCAGGCATCCTAGCCCGGGACTAGCGGGGGGGAGGACAGATACGCAGTATTTT.

The chain couples TRBV5-6 to TRBJ1-6, with D tentatively TRBD1 (5 bases). V was clipped by 4 bases and J by 6 bases, with 11 bases between them. The CDR3 consists of 14 residues. Germline V gene data show CDR1 as SGHDT and CDR2 as YYEEEE. Here the CDR3 reads CASSRRGFNSPLHF. The DNA for the CDR3 is TGTGCCAGCAGCCGCCGGGGGTTTAATTCACCCCTCCACTTT.

This chain joins TRBV30 and TRBJ2-3, with D possibly being TRBD2 (5 bases). Germline V CDR1 and CDR2: GTSNPN, SVGIG (reference sequence). This CDR3 spans 17 amino acids. The germline V and J ends were trimmed by 4 bases and 1 base, with 21 bases remaining between them. CDR3 DNA sequence: TGTGCCTGGACCCAACTGGGAGAAGCGGCCGGCACAGATACGCAGTATTTT. It codes for CAWTQLGEAAGTDTQYF.

The CDR3 region has the DNA TGTGCCAGCAGCTCGCAACCAGGGGGGAACACTGAAGCTTTCTTT. Translation gives CASSSQPGGNTEAFF. The J gene is TRBJ1-1, the V gene TRBV7-6; 7 bases match TRBD1. V gave up 4 bases and J gave up 1 base; unmatched junction bases: 6. The CDR3 length is 15 residues. Germline CDR1 is SGHVS and CDR2 is FNYEAQ. The full variable domain, in which reference TRBV7-6 and TRBJ1-1 provide the parts outside the CDR3, is GAGVSQSPRYKVTKRGQDVALRCDPISGHVSLYWYRQALGQGPEFLTYFNYEAQQDKSGLPNDRFSAERPEGSISTLTIQRTEQRDSAMYRCASSSQPGGNTEAFFGQGTRLTVV.

This chain links TRBV7-9 with TRBJ2-3; possible D gene TRBD2, 6 bases. Germline CDR1 is SEHNR and CDR2 is FQNEAQ (reference sequence). The V end lost 2 bases, the J end lost 5 bases, and 11 bases lay between the germline ends. This CDR3 spans 14 amino acids. The CDR3 reads CASSLMVAEDTQYF. The CDR3 nucleotides read TGTGCCAGCAGCTTAATGGTAGCGGAAGATACGCAGTATTTT.

This clone was observed a few times. The chain uses TRBV28 and TRBJ1-2; TRBD1 matches at 10 bases. Looked up from germline, CDR1 is MDHEN and CDR2 is SYDVKM. V was pared by 2 bases and J by 3 bases, with 3 bases of the junction left unmatched. The CDR3 runs 15 residues. The DNA for the CDR3 is TGTGCCAGCAGTTTACCGACAGGGGGCGACTATGGCTACACCTTC. Translation: CASSLPTGGDYGYTF.

The chain joins TRBV5-1 to TRBJ2-1, with 10 bases fitting TRBD2. The CDR3 extends over 16 amino acids. Per the germline V gene, CDR1 is SGHRS and CDR2 is YFSETQ. The trim removed 0 bases at V and 7 bases at J, leaving 7 bases unmatched. The CDR3 reads CASSLAPAGGPNEQFF. The DNA of the CDR3 is TGCGCCAGCAGCTTGGCCCCAGCGGGGGGGCCAAATGAGCAGTTCTTC. The full variable domain, completed using reference TRBV5-1 and TRBJ2-1, is KAGVTQTPRYLIKTRGQQVTLSCSPISGHRSVSWYQQTPGQGLQFLFEYFSETQRNKGNFPGRFSGRQFSNSRSEMNVSTLELGDSALYLCASSLAPAGGPNEQFFGPGTRLTVL.

This clone has a single count. The DNA for the CDR3 is TGCGCCAGCAGCCCACCCCGAGGCGGTGACCGTGGCTACACCTTC. Its translation: CASSPPRGGDRGYTF. The J gene is TRBJ1-2, the V gene TRBV4-1, with no clear D. The CDR3 totals 15 residues. Per the germline V gene, CDR1 is MGHRA and CDR2 is YSYEKL. Trimming pared 4 bases from V and 7 bases from J, leaving 19 bases between.

The chain uses TRBV6-6 and TRBJ1-1, with no clear D. Germline V gene lookup returns CDR1 MNHNY and CDR2 SVGAGI (reference sequence). V shed 5 bases and J shed 10 bases, with 5 bases lying between them. The CDR3 has 9 amino acids. The chain's CDR3 is CASSGGAFF. The CDR3 region has the DNA TGTGCCAGCAGTGGAGGAGCTTTCTTT.

This chain joins TRBV3-1 (or the pseudogene TRBV3-2) and TRBJ2-5; D is unresolved. V was trimmed by 3 bases and J by 2 bases, leaving 10 bases between them. The CDR3 runs to 14 residues. Germline V gives CDR1 LGHDT, CDR2 YNNKEL (reference sequence). CDR3 protein: CASSHGAKQETQYF. In DNA form, the CDR3 reads TGTGCCAGCAGCCACGGAGCCAAACAAGAGACCCAGTACTTC.

The V gene is TRBV7-9, the J gene TRBJ1-6; TRBD1 is a possible D gene (6 bases). V dropped 5 bases and J dropped 11 bases, with 16 bases sitting between them. This CDR3 has 14 amino acids. Germline lookup yields CDR1 SEHNR and CDR2 FQNEAQ (reference sequence). The CDR3 loop is CASSPGGPGTPLHF. In nucleotides, the CDR3 is TGTGCCAGCAGCCCGGGGGGGCCCGGTACACCCCTCCACTTT.

The chain couples TRBV9 to TRBJ2-1; D is possibly TRBD2 (5 bases). Germline V lookup: CDR1 SGDLS, CDR2 YYNGEE. The CDR3 is made up of 15 amino acids. The V gene lost 3 bases and the J gene lost 0 bases, with 10 bases spanning the gap. CDR3 DNA: TGTGCCAGCAGCGCTCGACGGGACTCCTACAATGAGCAGTTCTTC. Its translation: CASSARRDSYNEQFF.

The table lists this clone with a few counts. CDR3 protein: CASSPSTNTGELFF. The CDR3 nucleotides are TGTGCCAGCAGCCCGTCTACGAACACCGGGGAGCTGTTTTTT. The chain has TRBV2 and TRBJ2-2; unclear D gene. Trimming took off 6 bases at V and 0 bases at J, with 8 bases between the two ends. This CDR3 has 14 amino acids. Per germline, CDR1 SNHLY and CDR2 FYNNEI.

The rearrangement links TRBV2 to TRBJ1-6, with D maybe TRBD1 (6 bases). Deletions cut 2 bases from V and 8 bases from J, with 13 bases between. Looked up from germline, CDR1 is SNHLY and CDR2 is FYNNEI. There are 15 residues in the CDR3. The CDR3 region is CASSESGRGHSPLHF. CDR3 nucleotides: TGTGCCAGCAGTGAATCTGGCAGGGGACATTCACCCCTCCACTTT.